A single sample is the source of the 21 T cell receptor beta chains below, sequenced in a study of vaccination effects on CD4 cells after COVID-19. Under the ViraFEST assay, PBMC were stimulated with viral peptide pools so that antigen-specific CD4+ T cells expanded. Sequencing was performed afterwards. Following a roughly eleven-day culture, CD4+ T cells were purified. Vaccinated recipients, who were negative for nucleocapsid antibodies, had no history of SARS-CoV-2 infection. Which antigens these TCRs recognize remains unknown. Sequencing was performed with immunoSEQ multiplex PCR; in TCRdb, only in-frame clones are kept and a portion is missing. This table has around 23,000 clones, over 70% appearing once. The sample in question was CD4+ T cells from PBMCs cultured with HCoV-NL63 spike peptides, obtained before COVID-19 vaccination. Receptors were obtained from a human donor who received a COVID-19 vaccine.

V is TRBV10-1 and J is TRBJ2-3; D unresolved. Trimming left V 6 bases short and J 5 bases short, with 15 bases between. CDR1 WNHNN and CDR2 SYGVQD come from the germline V gene (reference sequence). The CDR3 is 14 amino acids. CDR3 region: CASSADIRRDTQYF. In nucleotides, the CDR3 is TGCGCCAGCAGCGCAGACATTCGTCGAGATACGCAGTATTTT.

This clone occurred once. The chain carries TRBV2 and TRBJ2-4; 7 bases map to TRBD1. V lost 6 bases and J lost 6; bases outside the gene matches: 11. The CDR3 is 15 amino acids. Germline-derived CDR1 and CDR2 are SNHLY and FYNNEI. This chain's CDR3 is CASRTTGAGGNIQYF. The CDR3 DNA follows: TGTGCCAGCAGGACAACAGGGGCCGGTGGAAACATTCAGTACTTC.

This clone was detected only a few times. The J gene is TRBJ1-2, the V gene TRBV10-1; D call uncertain. Germline assignment: CDR1 WNHNN and CDR2 SYGVQD (reference sequence). The V and J ends lost 2 bases and 3 bases respectively, with 7 bases between them. CDR3 length equals 13 residues. The CDR3 region has the DNA TGCGCCAGCAGTGAGGGGGTCGACTATGGCTACACCTTC. Protein product: CASSEGVDYGYTF.

The J gene is TRBJ2-6, the V gene TRBV6-5, with a weak D call TRBD2 (5 bases). The germline V gene has CDR1 MNHEY and CDR2 SVGAGI. CDR3 length: 16 residues. The ends were cut back, 2 bases at V and 2 bases at J, with 10 bases in the middle. CDR3 sequence reads: CASSYTTAAGANVLTF. DNA for the CDR3: TGTGCCAGCAGTTACACAACAGCGGCTGGGGCCAACGTCCTGACTTTC.

This chain joins TRBV27 and TRBJ2-2; D is unclear. The CDR3 extends over 14 amino acids. V was pared by 0 bases and J by 2 bases, with 4 bases between. Germline CDR1 MNHEY, CDR2 SMNVEV (reference sequence). CDR3 coding DNA: TGTGCCAGCAGTTTATCCGGAAACACCGGGGAGCTGTTTTTT. Translation gives CASSLSGNTGELFF.

Concerning this clone: The same CDR3 also results from other DNA sequences found in this sample. The chain has TRBV30 and TRBJ2-5; no clear D gene. V was trimmed by 0 bases and J by 5 bases, leaving 10 bases between them. This CDR3 contains 13 residues. The germline V gene has CDR1 GTSNPN and CDR2 SVGIG (reference sequence). Here the CDR3 reads CAWSVRLRETQYF. The CDR3 nucleotides are TGTGCCTGGAGTGTCCGGTTACGGGAGACCCAGTACTTC.

In this sample, this clone turned up a few times. The CDR3 coding sequence is TGTGCCAGCAGCCAGGGGACGTCGAGCTCCTACAATGAGCAGTTCTTC. Protein: CASSQGTSSSYNEQFF. V and J are TRBV3-1 (or the pseudogene TRBV3-2) and TRBJ2-1; the D call may be TRBD1 or TRBD2 (5 bases each). Germline lookup yields CDR1 LGHDT and CDR2 YNNKEL (reference sequence). The CDR3 contains 16 residues. The ends were cut back, 3 bases at V and 0 bases at J, with 12 bases in the middle.

V is TRBV5-6 and J is TRBJ2-7; a possible D gene is TRBD1 (6 bases). CDR3 length: 16 amino acids. Trimming pared 2 bases from V and 7 bases from J, leaving 22 bases between. Germline V CDR1 and CDR2: SGHDT, YYEEEE. CDR3 sequence reads: CASSFAIGTTTSEQYF. The CDR3 DNA is TGTGCCAGCAGCTTTGCCATCGGGACAACCACAAGTGAGCAGTACTTC.

CDR3 amino acids: CASSEFQRTSGVEQFF. CDR3 nucleotides: TGCGCCAGCAGTGAGTTTCAAAGGACTAGCGGAGTCGAGCAGTTCTTC. The chain couples TRBV10-1 to TRBJ2-1; TRBD2 aligns across 10 bases. V shed 1 base, J shed 10 bases, and the junction held 10 bases outside the gene matches. Germline assignment: CDR1 WNHNN and CDR2 SYGVQD (reference sequence). The CDR3 is 16 amino acids.

V and J are TRBV9 and TRBJ2-1, with 8 bases matching TRBD2. The CDR3 has 14 amino acids. CDR1 is SGDLS and CDR2 is YYNGEE in the germline V gene. The ends lost 2 bases at V and 4 bases at J; junction bases unmatched: 2. The CDR3 nucleotides read TGTGCCAGCAGCGTCGGGACTAGATACAATGAGCAGTTCTTC. Its protein is CASSVGTRYNEQFF.

The chain couples TRBV3-1 (or the pseudogene TRBV3-2) to TRBJ1-1; 7 positions agree with TRBD1. This CDR3 spans 14 amino acids. The V and J ends lost 4 bases and 1 base, in that order; junction bases with no gene match: 3. Germline loops: CDR1 LGHDT, CDR2 YNNKEL (reference sequence). DNA of the CDR3: TGTGCCAGCAGCCTAGGGACAGCGAACACTGAAGCTTTCTTT. This sequence encodes CASSLGTANTEAFF.

The chain carries TRBV10-2 and TRBJ2-1; possible D gene TRBD1, 5 bases. The V gene's germline CDR1 is WSHSY and CDR2 SAAADI. The V gene lost 2 bases and the J gene lost 6 bases, with 11 bases spanning the gap. The CDR3 extends over 14 amino acids. CDR3 protein: CASSERAQGNEQFF. The CDR3 DNA sequence: TGCGCCAGCAGTGAGAGGGCCCAGGGCAATGAGCAGTTCTTC.

V gene TRBV5-1 combines with J gene TRBJ2-2, with a weak D call TRBD2 (5 bases). The V gene lost 2 bases and the J gene lost 2 bases, with 7 bases spanning the gap. This CDR3 has 14 residues. The germline V gene has CDR1 SGHRS and CDR2 YFSETQ. The CDR3 nucleotides read TGCGCCAGCAGCTTACCTAGCAACACCGGGGAGCTGTTTTTT. Its protein is CASSLPSNTGELFF.

The chain links TRBV5-8 to TRBJ1-4; no clear D. The V gene lost 0 bases and the J gene lost 14 bases, with 11 bases spanning the gap. Germline V gives CDR1 SGHTS, CDR2 YDEGEE. CDR3 size: 12 residues. CDR3 amino acids: CASSLGTGGLFF. In nucleotides, the CDR3 is TGTGCCAGCAGCTTGGGAACGGGCGGTCTGTTTTTT.

The rearrangement links TRBV27 to TRBJ1-5; no clear D. V was pared by 5 bases and J by 0 bases, with 14 bases between. The CDR3 is 16 residues long. CDR1 is MNHEY and CDR2 is SMNVEV in the germline V gene (reference sequence). The CDR3 sequence is CASSPSAEISNQPQHF. CDR3 DNA: TGTGCCAGCAGTCCATCCGCCGAAATTAGCAATCAGCCCCAGCATTTT.

A single count supports this clone. The rearrangement joins TRBV19 to TRBJ2-3; 9 bases agree with TRBD1. Germline CDR1 is LNHDA and CDR2 is SQIVND (reference sequence). After removal of 10 bases from V and 4 bases from J, the junction contained 6 bases not matched to a gene. The CDR3 extends over 13 amino acids. The CDR3 region has the DNA TGTGCCACTTTACGACAGGGGGCAGATACGCAGTATTTT. Its translation is CATLRQGADTQYF.

The gene calls are TRBV9 and TRBJ1-3; D is unclear. The CDR3 has 16 amino acids. V dropped 0 bases and J dropped 0 bases, with 10 bases sitting between them. The germline V gene encodes CDR1 SGDLS and CDR2 YYNGEE. CDR3 in amino acids: CASSVAPNLSGNTIYF. CDR3 DNA: TGTGCCAGCAGCGTAGCTCCGAACCTCTCTGGAAACACCATATATTTT.

The CDR3 is CASSLDRSYSSTSGKNIQYF. DNA for the CDR3: TGTGCCAGCAGCTTAGATCGTAGTTATTCCTCGACTAGCGGAAAAAACATTCAGTACTTC. The rearrangement joins TRBV7-6 to TRBJ2-4, with 9 bases aligning to TRBD2. CDR1 is SGHVS and CDR2 is FNYEAQ in the germline V gene. Trimming took 1 base from V and 4 from J; bases not matched to a gene: 17. The CDR3 runs to 20 residues.

The rearrangement uses TRBV12-3 or TRBV12-4 and TRBJ2-5; D unresolved. Trimming pared 4 bases from V and 0 bases from J, leaving 6 bases between. The CDR3 extends over 13 amino acids. CDR3 loop: CASSSENQETQYF. CDR3 DNA sequence: TGTGCCAGCAGTTCGGAGAACCAAGAGACCCAGTACTTC.

V gene TRBV29-1 combines with J gene TRBJ2-5, with TRBD1 matching 12 bases. The CDR3 runs 14 residues. Germline V gene lookup returns CDR1 SQVTM and CDR2 ANQGSEA. Trimming cost V 5 bases and J 5 bases; bases outside gene matches: 6. CDR3 sequence (DNA): TGCAGCGTTTGGGGACAGGGGGCAGGGGAGACCCAGTACTTC. It specifies CSVWGQGAGETQYF.

J is TRBJ2-5 and V is TRBV30; D might be TRBD2 (5 bases). The V end was cut by 2 bases, the J end by 3 bases, with 10 bases between. Germline CDR1 reads GTSNPN; CDR2 reads SVGIG (reference sequence). This CDR3 region has 13 residues. CDR3 bases: TGTGCCTGGAGTATGGGTAGCGAAGAGACCCAGTACTTC. Its protein product is CAWSMGSEETQYF.